The 4 T cell receptor beta chains below were found in one sample sequenced in a study of T cell changes during pregnancy in multiple sclerosis. The method was immunoSEQ multiplex PCR; TCRdb's version includes in-frame clones alone and lacks a portion of them. Found here are around 26,000 clones, roughly 90% of them singletons; the top ten hold roughly 0.6%. The sequences come from CD4+ T cells from peripheral blood mononuclear cells, collected in the first trimester of pregnancy. The receptors here all came from a female donor in good health, enrolled as a control in a pregnancy study.

The chain has TRBV18 and TRBJ1-1; 7 positions agree with TRBD1. Germline loops: CDR1 KGHSH, CDR2 LQKENI. The CDR3 runs to 12 residues. V dropped 2 bases and J dropped 8; count of bases not matched to a gene: 2. The CDR3 is CASSPGQVEAFF. The CDR3 DNA reads TGTGCCAGCTCACCAGGACAGGTCGAAGCTTTCTTT.

CDR3 nucleotide sequence: TGTGCCAGCACCAGGGTGACTGAAGCTTTCTTT. Translation gives CASTRVTEAFF. The rearrangement joins TRBV28 to TRBJ1-1, with D possibly TRBD1 on 5 matching bases. Trimming cost V 7 bases and J 5 bases, with 8 bases left between them. This CDR3 is 11 amino acids long. The germline V gene has CDR1 MDHEN and CDR2 SYDVKM.

This clone was recorded only once. This chain uses TRBV5-6 with TRBJ1-1; 12 bases agree with TRBD1. Germline V gene data show CDR1 as SGHDT and CDR2 as YYEEEE. J gave up 5 bases and V 3 bases, and 5 bases lay outside the gene matches. This CDR3 is 15 amino acids long. The CDR3 here is CASSSRDRGLTEAFF. CDR3 nucleotide sequence: TGTGCCAGCAGCTCCAGGGACAGGGGGCTTACTGAAGCTTTCTTT.

The J gene is TRBJ2-1, the V gene TRBV5-1; 8 positions agree with TRBD2. Germline values: CDR1 SGHRS, CDR2 YFSETQ. The CDR3 has 15 amino acids. Germline trimming cut 0 bases from V and 8 bases from J; bases unmatched to any gene: 7. The CDR3 DNA reads TGCGCCAGCAGCTTGGGTAACGGGGGGGCGTATGAGCAGTTCTTC. Its protein product is CASSLGNGGAYEQFF. The entire variable domain, with the rest obtained from reference TRBV5-1 and TRBJ2-1, is as follows: KAGVTQTPRYLIKTRGQQVTLSCSPISGHRSVSWYQQTPGQGLQFLFEYFSETQRNKGNFPGRFSGRQFSNSRSEMNVSTLELGDSALYLCASSLGNGGAYEQFFGPGTRLTVL.